The 9 T cell receptor beta chains given below trace back to one sample, sequenced in a study of blood T cell repertoires in COVID-19 (TCRdb year 2020). The receptor library was made with the immunoSEQ multiplex PCR assay. What TCRdb holds here is the immuneACCESS table cut down to in-frame rearrangements. Part of the clones is not present; checked against another copy, under half of the missing clones reflect an unresolved V gene, and the others are unexplained. The sample records about 200,000 clones, around 87% of which are singletons. Approximately 6% of the sample is taken by the ten largest. Material for sequencing was peripheral blood. The origin of the receptors is a man in his sixties who had recovered from COVID-19.

As for this clone: The germline gene is not matched at one end of the junction; a read error may be the cause. The V gene is TRBV7-2, the J gene TRBJ2-4; 14 nucleotides match TRBD2. Germline V gene data show CDR1 as SGHTA and CDR2 as FQGNSA. This CDR3 contains 13 residues. CDR3 in amino acids: CASSLRTSGRLNF. DNA for the CDR3: TGTGCCAGCAGCCTTCGGACTAGCGGGAGGTTGAACTTC.

The CDR3 reads CASSLIIAGGIGELFF. For the CDR3, the DNA is TGCGCCAGCAGTCTAATAATAGCGGGGGGGATCGGGGAGCTGTTTTTT. V is TRBV23-1 and J is TRBJ2-2; 11 bases align to TRBD2. TRBV23-1 counts as an open reading frame of uncertain function. CDR3 length: 16 amino acids. V dropped 4 bases and J dropped 7; count of bases not matched to a gene: 8.

The chain has TRBV5-1 and TRBJ2-1; a weak D match, TRBD2 (6 bases). The V gene's germline CDR1 is SGHRS and CDR2 YFSETQ. The CDR3 length is 12 residues. Trimming left V 7 bases short and J 6 bases short, with 11 bases between. The CDR3 protein is CASSREVNEQFF. The CDR3 DNA sequence: TGCGCCAGCTCCAGGGAGGTCAATGAGCAGTTCTTC.

The rearrangement uses TRBV7-8 and TRBJ2-2, with 8 bases aligning to TRBD1. Trimming cost V 8 bases and J 1 base; bases outside gene matches: 12. The CDR3 is 17 amino acids. The germline gives CDR1 SGHVS, CDR2 FQNEAQ. CDR3 amino acids: CASFENRGTENTGELFF. In nucleotides, the CDR3 is TGTGCCAGCTTTGAGAACAGGGGGACCGAGAACACCGGGGAGCTGTTTTTT.

This clone was counted a few times. J is TRBJ2-1 and V is TRBV14, with D tentatively TRBD2 (6 bases). The CDR3 is made up of 16 amino acids. V was cut by 4 bases and J by 0 bases, with 13 bases left in between. Germline-derived CDR1 and CDR2 are SGHDN and FVKESK. The CDR3 region is CASSLVGGVSYNEQFF. The CDR3 DNA is TGTGCCAGCAGCCTAGTCGGCGGGGTCTCCTACAATGAGCAGTTCTTC.

The CDR3 loop reads CAISPGGPGNTIYF. The CDR3 DNA reads TGTGCCATCTCCCCCGGGGGGCCGGGAAACACCATATATTTT. The chain joins TRBV3-1 (or the pseudogene TRBV3-2) to TRBJ1-3, with D perhaps TRBD1 (6 bases). This CDR3 spans 14 amino acids. Germline V gives CDR1 LGHDT, CDR2 YNNKEL (reference sequence). V was clipped by 10 bases and J by 4 bases, with 17 bases between them.

This chain joins TRBV6-1 and TRBJ2-3; perhaps TRBD1 as D (5 bases). CDR1 and CDR2 (germline): MNHNS, SASEGT. The CDR3 is 17 amino acids. The V end was cut by 1 base, the J end by 0 bases, with 14 bases between. The chain's CDR3 is CASSEGTRGVSTDTQYF. The CDR3 DNA reads TGTGCCAGCAGTGAAGGGACACGTGGGGTTAGCACAGATACGCAGTATTTT.

V is TRBV3-1 (or the pseudogene TRBV3-2) and J is TRBJ1-2, with 8 bases that match TRBD1. The V gene's germline CDR1 is LGHDT and CDR2 YNNKEL (reference sequence). V lost 9 bases to trimming and J lost 6 bases; unmatched junction nucleotides: 9. The CDR3 contains 13 residues. The CDR3 bases are TGTGCCAGTTTTTCCCAGGGGGCGGATGGCTACACCTTC. This codes for CASFSQGADGYTF.

The V and J genes are TRBV19 and TRBJ2-1, with TRBD1 matching over 7 bases. The V segment lost 3 bases and the J segment 4 bases; nucleotides outside the gene matches: 6. The CDR3 is made up of 15 amino acids. The germline gives CDR1 LNHDA, CDR2 SQIVND (reference sequence). The CDR3 here is CASSIQTGQYNEQFF. The DNA of the CDR3 is TGTGCCAGTAGTATTCAAACGGGACAGTACAATGAGCAGTTCTTC.